This T cell receptor beta chain was retrieved from a study of control samples from healthy donors and cancer patients. Assay used: immunoSEQ multiplex PCR; TCRdb lists only in-frame clones, some missing. The sample has 100,000 to 150,000 clones; around nine tenths are singletons. Trimming stripped 6 bases from V and 3 bases from J, with 9 bases between. The germline CDR1 and CDR2 sequences are MDHEN and SYDVKM. The CDR3 contains 12 residues. The sequence came from a man aged 50 to 60 in good health. Input material: blood. The rearrangement uses TRBV28 and TRBJ2-7; D is unresolved. The CDR3 spells CASSPQYYEQYF. The CDR3 nucleotides are TGTGCCAGCAGCCCACAGTACTACGAGCAGTACTTC.